This TCR beta chain came from a study of blood T cell repertoires in COVID-19. In the study overall: Acute and convalescent COVID-19 specimens originated in the United States, Italy and Spain. In each case, the material was cDNA or gDNA derived from T cells, B-cell-depleted T cells, or PBMCs.

In the authors' methods: Amplification with reference gene primers provided the estimates of nucleated cell counts. TCRdb's table, derived via immunoSEQ multiplex PCR, lists solely in-frame clones and lacks some. That table is the source of V, J and clone size, and D and trimming were worked out from the DNA. The sample consists of roughly 360,000 clones, roughly four fifths of them appearing once. Material: PBMCs or T cells enriched from blood (not recorded which). The receptor comes from a woman between 45 and 65 years old who had recovered from COVID-19.

The CDR3 is CASSLPLEEYEQYF. For the CDR3, the DNA is TGTGCCAGCAGCTTACCACTAGAGGAATACGAGCAGTACTTC. V is TRBV7-3 and J is TRBJ2-7, with D perhaps matching TRBD2 (5 bases). The germline V gene has CDR1 SGHTA and CDR2 FQGTGA. The CDR3 runs to 14 residues. V shed 2 bases and J shed 4 bases, with 12 bases lying between them.